This TCR beta chain was recorded in a study of cytomegalovirus exposure and HLA in healthy donors. Points from the study as a whole: A later analysis showed HLA-associated TCR beta chains outstripping equally common others in clonal expansion. The productive fraction for most TCR beta V segments was about 90% or about 30% in an earlier analysis.

PCR involved 60 Vbeta and 13 Jbeta primers. Data came from immunoSEQ multiplex PCR; TCRdb stores just in-frame clones and leaves some out. The sample has about 52,000 clones, around three fifths seen once; the top ten hold 10% to 15%. With respect to this clone: The antigen remains undetermined.

CDR1 and CDR2 from the germline V gene are WNHNN and SYGVQD (reference sequence). V shed 5 bases and J shed 8 bases, with 13 bases lying between them. This CDR3 comprises 13 residues. The genes are TRBV10-1 and TRBJ2-1, with a tentative D call TRBD2 (5 bases). The clonotype was recovered from a human donor in good health. Material: PBMCs. In nucleotides, the CDR3 is TGCGCCAGCAGTTGGATCCTCGGGGATGAGCAGTTCTTC. Translating gives CASSWILGDEQFF.